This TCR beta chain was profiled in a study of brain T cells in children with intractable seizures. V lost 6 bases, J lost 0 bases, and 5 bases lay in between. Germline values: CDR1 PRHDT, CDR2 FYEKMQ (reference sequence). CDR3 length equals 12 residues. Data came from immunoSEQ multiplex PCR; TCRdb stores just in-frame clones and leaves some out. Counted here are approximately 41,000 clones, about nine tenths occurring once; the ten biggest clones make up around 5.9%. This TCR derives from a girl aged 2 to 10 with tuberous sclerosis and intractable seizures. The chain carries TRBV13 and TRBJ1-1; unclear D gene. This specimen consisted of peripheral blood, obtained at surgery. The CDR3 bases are TGTGCCAGCAGAAGGCTGAACACTGAAGCTTTCTTT. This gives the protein CASRRLNTEAFF.